The entry below gives a single T cell receptor beta chain sequence along with its context. Per the original data handling: The authors estimated nucleated cell counts from reference gene primer amplification. Sequencing used immunoSEQ multiplex PCR; TCRdb keeps in-frame clones, though not all of them. V, J and clone size reflect that table, while D and trimming were determined from the DNA. Of more than 85,000 clones in the sample, approximately 92% were seen once. J lost 2 bases, V lost 4 bases, and 15 bases had no gene match. The germline V gene encodes CDR1 SGHKS and CDR2 YYEKEE (reference sequence). This CDR3 has 18 residues. This sample was taken from a study of blood T cell repertoires in COVID-19. Study at large: Samples representing acute and convalescent COVID-19 were sourced from the United States, Italy and Spain. PBMCs, B-cell-depleted T cells, or T cells provided the cDNA or gDNA that made up the material.

The sample consisted of peripheral blood. This chain links TRBV5-5 with TRBJ1-2; the match to TRBD1 covers 9 bases. This clonotype was sampled from an older man with acute or convalescent COVID-19. CDR3 DNA sequence: TGTGCCAGCAGCCTGGAGACTTTTACAGGGGGCGCGAACTATGGCTACACCTTC. The encoded protein is CASSLETFTGGANYGYTF.